These T cell receptor beta chains were read from a single sample in a study of T cell repertoires in cytomegalovirus infection. Their cognate antigens are unknown. One entry per CDR3 protein, called by TCRdb with MiXCR from the reads. This table holds approximately 910,000 distinct CDR3 sequences, around 32% found once. The specimen comprised cultured CD8+ T cells from PBMCs, sampled from culture after CMV antigen stimulation. Every receptor here comes from a human donor in good health (CMV status not recorded). Some clones in this sample may be carry-over from other donors' samples. The CDR3 runs from the conserved cysteine through the conserved F or W. The D gene is left open where the match is weak. Clone size is shown for a subset of rows, as once, few, many or a class of expanded clone.

J gene,clone size,V gene,D gene,CDR3 protein,CDR3 DNA
TRBJ2-1,.,TRBV28,TRBD2,CASTPRASGNEQFF,TGTGCCAGCACCCCACGGGCTAGCGGCAATGAGCAGTTCTTC
TRBJ1-1,.,TRBV7-9,.,CASSLTESGTEAFF,TGTGCCAGCAGCTTAACGGAGTCGGGGACTGAAGCTTTCTTT
TRBJ1-3,many,TRBV7-2,TRBD1,CASSLSGTGVGNTIYF,TGTGCCAGCAGCTTATCCGGGACAGGGGTCGGAAACACCATATATTTT
TRBJ2-6,few,TRBV12-3/TRBV12-4,TRBD1,CASLTGGSGANVLTF,TGTGCCAGCTTAACAGGGGGATCTGGGGCCAACGTCCTGACTTTC
TRBJ2-2,.,TRBV24-1,.,CATSDPGPNTGELFF,TGTGCCACCAGTGACCCGGGACCAAACACCGGGGAGCTGTTTTTT
TRBJ1-1,few,TRBV4-1,.,CASSQERVTPNTEAFF,TGTGCCAGCAGCCAAGAACGGGTTACCCCAAACACTGAAGCTTTCTTT
TRBJ1-6,few,TRBV4-1,TRBD1,CASSQARTGLYSPLHF,TGCGCCAGCAGCCAAGCTCGGACAGGGCTATATTCACCCCTCCACTTT
TRBJ1-1,.,TRBV19,TRBD1,CASSIFEGAAFF,TGTGCCAGTAGTATATTCGAGGGGGCGGCTTTCTTT
TRBJ1-1,.,TRBV4-1,.,CASSQVGGGTEAFF,TGCGCCAGCAGCCAAGTTGGGGGTGGTACTGAAGCTTTCTTT
TRBJ1-2,.,TRBV19,.,CASAPGYYGYTF,TGTGCCAGTGCCCCAGGATACTATGGCTACACCTTC
TRBJ2-7,.,TRBV12-3/TRBV12-4,.,CASSFGGGDRLGF,TGTGCCAGCAGTTTCGGCGGGGGCGACAGGCTAGGCTTC
TRBJ1-5,.,TRBV7-6,.,CASSHHDGLEPQHF,TGTGCCAGCAGTCACCACGATGGGTTAGAGCCCCAGCATTTT
TRBJ2-5,many,TRBV7-2,TRBD1,CASSLDSGWSAGTGMGTQYF,TGTGCCAGCAGCTTAGATTCCGGTTGGTCTGCCGGGACAGGGATGGGGACCCAGTACTTC
TRBJ2-7,.,TRBV27,TRBD1,CASSTRDRSSYEQYF,TGTGCCAGCAGTACGCGGGACAGGAGCTCCTACGAGCAGTACTTC
TRBJ2-4,.,TRBV6-2/TRBV6-3,.,CASSYLGELAKNIQYF,TGTGCCAGCAGTTACCTCGGAGAACTAGCCAAAAACATTCAGTACTTC
TRBJ1-4,many,TRBV7-6,.,CASSLVGLEKLFF,TGTGCCAGCAGCTTAGTGGGACTTGAAAAACTGTTTTTT
TRBJ1-5,.,TRBV7-9,TRBD1,CASSFGQGGGLDQPQHF,TGTGCCAGCAGCTTTGGACAGGGAGGGGGCCTCGATCAGCCCCAGCATTTT
TRBJ2-2,.,TRBV2,.,CAGGILTGELFF,TGTGCCGGAGGGATCCTCACCGGGGAGCTGTTTTTT
TRBJ2-5,few,TRBV5-6,.,CASSLGSRWETQYF,TGTGCCAGCAGCCTGGGTAGCCGGTGGGAGACCCAGTACTTC
TRBJ1-1,.,TRBV7-8,TRBD1,CASSNPLDRGFSTEAFF,TGTGCCAGCAGCAACCCCCTGGACAGGGGGTTTAGCACTGAAGCTTTCTTT